The clone carrying this TCR beta chain appeared a single time. Germline loops: CDR1 KGHSH, CDR2 LQKENI. The CDR3 extends over 13 amino acids. The J segment lost 4 bases and the V segment lost 4 bases, leaving 3 bases of the junction unmatched. The data were taken from a study of blood T cell repertoires in COVID-19. As for the study in general: T cells, B-cell-depleted T cells, or PBMCs provided the cDNA or gDNA that served as material.

Libraries were prepared by immunoSEQ multiplex PCR; TCRdb keeps only in-frame clonotypes and omits some of them. Among around 73,000 clones listed, 65% to 85% were seen once. Sample: peripheral blood. The chain has TRBV18 and TRBJ1-2, with TRBD1 matching 7 bases. The source of this sequence is an older woman with acute or convalescent COVID-19. CDR3 sequence reads: CASSQGARYGYTF. The CDR3 region has the DNA TGTGCCAGCTCACAGGGGGCACGCTATGGCTACACCTTC.